These 28 T cell receptor beta chains came from one sample sequenced in a study of vaccination effects on CD4 cells after COVID-19. The table came from immunoSEQ multiplex PCR; TCRdb's copy has only in-frame clones and leaves some out. Altogether around 30,000 clones are present, about 70% being singletons, with the ten largest covering roughly 10%. The ViraFEST assay expanded antigen-specific CD4+ T cells with viral peptide pools before sequencing. After roughly ten days in culture, the CD4+ T cells were isolated. Participants completed two doses of the BNT162b2 or mRNA-1273 vaccine. These receptors' targets are unknown. The sample was CD4+ T cells from PBMCs cultured with HCoV-NL63 spike peptides, taken after COVID-19 vaccination. These TCRs come from a human donor who received a COVID-19 vaccine.

This chain joins TRBV7-9 and TRBJ1-1, with D tentatively TRBD1 (6 bases). Germline CDR1 and CDR2: SEHNR and FQNEAQ (reference sequence). The CDR3 loop spans 15 amino acids. The germline V and J ends were trimmed by 6 bases and 0 bases, with 14 bases remaining between them. CDR3 sequence reads: CASSLGQNLNTEAFF. In DNA form, the CDR3 reads TGTGCCAGCAGTCTGGGACAAAACCTGAACACTGAAGCTTTCTTT.

The rearrangement uses TRBV15 and TRBJ1-4; 8 bases are shared with TRBD1. The V segment lost 5 bases and the J segment 5 bases; nucleotides outside the gene matches: 4. The CDR3 consists of 14 residues. The germline V gene has CDR1 LNHNV and CDR2 YYDKDF (reference sequence). The DNA for the CDR3 is TGTGCCACCAGCCCGCGGACAGGGAATGAAAAACTGTTTTTT. Amino acids: CATSPRTGNEKLFF.

This chain links TRBV4-1 with TRBJ1-1, with 8 bases identical to TRBD1. The CDR3 spans 15 residues. Germline CDR1 and CDR2: MGHRA and YSYEKL. V lost 1 base and J lost 8; bases outside the gene matches: 9. CDR3 sequence reads: CASSQGARGRGEAFF. The CDR3, as DNA: TGCGCCAGCAGCCAAGGGGCCAGGGGGCGAGGAGAAGCTTTCTTT.

The V call is TRBV11-3, the J call TRBJ2-2, with D perhaps matching TRBD1 (6 bases). The CDR3 length is 14 residues. Germline CDR1 reads SGHNT; CDR2 reads YENEEA. V lost 3 bases to trimming and J lost 2 bases, with 7 bases between them. The CDR3 nucleotides read TGTGCCAGCAGCTTGGGACAAAACACCGGGGAGCTGTTTTTT. It specifies CASSLGQNTGELFF. The variable domain in full, with the rest retrieved from reference TRBV11-3 and TRBJ2-2, is EAGVVQSPRYKIIEKKQPVAFWCNPISGHNTLYWYLQNLGQGPELLIRYENEEAVDDSQLPKDRFSAERLKGVDSTLKIQPAELGDSAVYLCASSLGQNTGELFFGEGSRLTVL.

The chain joins TRBV14 to TRBJ2-1; D perhaps matches TRBD2 (7 bases). Trimming removed 0 bases from V and 6 bases from J, with 15 bases in between. The CDR3 is 16 residues long. The germline V gene encodes CDR1 SGHDN and CDR2 FVKESK. The CDR3 is CASSQDGGATANEQFF. The CDR3 bases are TGTGCCAGCAGCCAAGATGGGGGGGCGACGGCCAATGAGCAGTTCTTC. The entire variable domain, with the rest obtained from reference TRBV14 and TRBJ2-1, is as follows: EAGVTQFPSHSVIEKGQTVTLRCDPISGHDNLYWYRRVMGKEIKFLLHFVKESKQDESGMPNNRFLAERTGGTYSTLKVQPAELEDSGVYFCASSQDGGATANEQFFGPGTRLTVL.

This clone has more than one count but fewer than ten. The chain combines TRBV11-2 with TRBJ2-7, with D maybe TRBD1 (6 bases). Germline CDR1 reads SGHAT; CDR2 reads FQNNGV. CDR3 length: 16 residues. V was shortened by 3 bases and J by 1 base, with 16 bases between the two germline ends. CDR3 in amino acids: CASSFPLQGRSYEQYF. In nucleotides, the CDR3 is TGTGCCAGCAGCTTTCCTTTGCAGGGGAGATCCTACGAGCAGTACTTC.

The chain uses TRBV6-1 and TRBJ2-2, with 7 bases lining up with TRBD2. V was pared by 2 bases and J by 5 bases, with 2 bases of the junction left unmatched. This CDR3 comprises 14 residues. Germline V gives CDR1 MNHNS, CDR2 SASEGT. The chain's CDR3 is CASSELAETGELFF. CDR3 in DNA: TGTGCCAGCAGTGAACTAGCGGAGACCGGGGAGCTGTTTTTT.

The V and J genes are TRBV7-8 and TRBJ2-7; perhaps TRBD2 as D (6 bases). There are 15 residues in the CDR3. V was shortened by 4 bases and J by 6 bases, with 19 bases between the two germline ends. The germline V gene encodes CDR1 SGHVS and CDR2 FQNEAQ. Here the CDR3 DNA reads TGTGCCAGCAGCTCCCCCGGTCGCGGGGTGTTCGAGCAGTACTTC. As protein: CASSSPGRGVFEQYF. The whole variable domain, filled in from reference TRBV7-8 and TRBJ2-7, reads GAGVSQSPRYKVAKRGQDVALRCDPISGHVSLFWYQQALGQGPEFLTYFQNEAQLDKSGLPSDRFFAERPEGSVSTLKIQRTQQEDSAVYLCASSSPGRGVFEQYFGPGTRLTVT.

This chain joins TRBV11-2 and TRBJ1-1; the D is unclear. This CDR3 spans 16 amino acids. Germline V gene sequence: CDR1 SGHAT, CDR2 FQNNGV. V was cut by 5 bases and J by 0 bases, with 16 bases left in between. The CDR3 region is CASSPSPRLMNTEAFF. The DNA for the CDR3 is TGTGCCAGCAGCCCCTCCCCTCGGCTTATGAACACTGAAGCTTTCTTT.

J is TRBJ1-2 and V is TRBV2, with 8 bases identical to TRBD1. The ends lost 6 bases at V and 3 bases at J; junction bases unmatched: 9. The length of the CDR3 is 15 residues. Per the germline V gene, CDR1 is SNHLY and CDR2 is FYNNEI. CDR3 sequence: CASRARQGSDYGYTF. CDR3 in DNA: TGTGCCAGCAGGGCCAGACAGGGGTCGGACTATGGCTACACCTTC. Full variable domain (remainder filled in from reference TRBV2 and TRBJ1-2): EPEVTQTPSHQVTQMGQEVILRCVPISNHLYFYWYRQILGQKVEFLVSFYNNEISEKSEIFDDQFSVERPDGSNFTLKIRSTKLEDSAMYFCASRARQGSDYGYTFGSGTRLTVV.

This clone has only a few counts. The rearrangement uses TRBV19 and TRBJ2-1, with 9 bases matching TRBD2. After removal of 4 bases from V and 0 bases from J, the junction contained 7 bases not matched to a gene. Germline-derived CDR1 and CDR2 are LNHDA and SQIVND (reference sequence). CDR3 size: 17 residues. Here the CDR3 reads CASSRKSGRSSYNEQFF. CDR3 sequence (DNA): TGTGCCAGTAGTAGAAAAAGCGGGAGGAGCTCCTACAATGAGCAGTTCTTC.

The chain combines TRBV27 with TRBJ2-2; D gene uncertain. The germline V gene encodes CDR1 MNHEY and CDR2 SMNVEV (reference sequence). The CDR3 totals 12 residues. V gave up 5 bases and J gave up 4 bases, with 5 bases separating them. DNA of the CDR3: TGTGCCAGCAGTCTTCTCACCGGGGAGCTGTTTTTT. This codes for CASSLLTGELFF.

This sequence joins TRBV5-8 and TRBJ2-7; D is unresolved. Deletions cut 5 bases from V and 1 base from J, with 13 bases between. The CDR3 sequence is 14 residues long. In germline, CDR1 is SGHTS, CDR2 YDEGEE. Here the CDR3 DNA reads TGTGCCAGCAGGACCAGGAAGGGATCCTACGAGCAGTACTTC. Translated, it gives CASRTRKGSYEQYF.

A few counts support this clone. The V call is TRBV12-5, the J call TRBJ2-3; tentatively, D is TRBD1 (6 bases). Deletions cut 6 bases from V and 3 bases from J, with 13 bases between. Germline loops: CDR1 LGHNT, CDR2 FRNRAP. The CDR3 runs to 14 residues. Here the CDR3 DNA reads TGTGCTAGTGGGGCAGGGGCTAGGACAGATACGCAGTATTTT. It is translated as CASGAGARTDTQYF.

The chain links TRBV6-4 to TRBJ1-2; perhaps TRBD1 as D (5 bases). Germline CDR1 is MRHNA and CDR2 is SNTAGT. The CDR3 is 13 amino acids. Trimming stripped 11 bases from V and 4 bases from J, with 17 bases between. The CDR3 bases are TGTGCCCGGGCGCGGGGGGAGGCCTATGGCTACACCTTC. It is translated as CARARGEAYGYTF.

The chain is built from TRBV19 and TRBJ2-1; 8 bases are a match to TRBD2. The CDR3 spans 15 residues. Germline lookup yields CDR1 LNHDA and CDR2 SQIVND (reference sequence). Trimming removed 3 bases from V and 2 bases from J; junction bases left unmatched: 3. The CDR3 DNA sequence: TGTGCCAGTAGTATCGCGCGGGAGGCCTACAATGAGCAGTTCTTC. Protein: CASSIAREAYNEQFF.

The rearrangement links TRBV9 to TRBJ2-3, with 9 positions matching TRBD2. The V gene's germline CDR1 is SGDLS and CDR2 YYNGEE. The CDR3 consists of 17 residues. J gave up 2 bases and V 0 bases, and 7 bases lay outside the gene matches. The CDR3 loop reads CASSVARVAGATDTQYF. For the CDR3, the DNA is TGTGCCAGCAGCGTAGCCCGAGTAGCGGGGGCCACAGATACGCAGTATTTT.

The gene calls are TRBV28 and TRBJ1-2; D is unclear. The V gene lost 5 bases and the J gene lost 5 bases, with 6 bases spanning the gap. The V gene's germline CDR1 is MDHEN and CDR2 SYDVKM. This CDR3 region has 11 residues. This CDR3 is CASSTNYGYTF. CDR3 DNA: TGTGCCAGCAGTACAAATTATGGCTACACCTTC.

The chain uses TRBV18 and TRBJ2-7; 12 bases are shared with TRBD1. CDR3 size: 14 residues. Germline-derived CDR1 and CDR2 are KGHSH and LQKENI. V lost 4 bases, J lost 7 bases, and 5 bases stayed unmatched. The DNA for the CDR3 is TGTGCCAGCTCACGGGACAGGGGGCGTTGGGAGCAGTACTTC. Protein product: CASSRDRGRWEQYF.

The chain joins TRBV12-3 or TRBV12-4 to TRBJ2-7; D unresolved. The CDR3 has 11 residues. The V and J ends lost 5 bases and 6 bases respectively, with 8 bases between them. The CDR3, as DNA: TGTGCCAGCAGTCTAGTAGGCGAGCAGTACTTC. Translation: CASSLVGEQYF.

The rearrangement links TRBV12-3 or TRBV12-4 to TRBJ2-5, with D possibly being TRBD1 (5 bases). The CDR3 has 13 residues. The V and J ends lost 6 bases and 5 bases respectively, with 13 bases between them. Written as DNA, the CDR3 is TGTGCCAGCAGCTCAGGGATTGGGGAGACCCAGTACTTC. Its translation is CASSSGIGETQYF.

The rearrangement uses TRBV6-5 and TRBJ1-2; 7 bases agree with TRBD1. The CDR3 has 12 residues. Germline CDR1 is MNHEY and CDR2 is SVGAGI. V trimming: 6 bases; J trimming: 4 bases; junction bases outside the gene matches: 2. Here the CDR3 reads CASSRDSYGYTF. In nucleotides, the CDR3 is TGTGCCAGCAGCCGGGACAGCTATGGCTACACCTTC.

This clone was seen a handful of times. The rearrangement links TRBV7-9 to TRBJ2-7, with D possibly being TRBD1 or TRBD2 (5 bases each). This CDR3 comprises 13 residues. Trimming cost V 6 bases and J 5 bases, with 14 bases left between them. CDR1 and CDR2 from the germline V gene are SEHNR and FQNEAQ (reference sequence). DNA for the CDR3: TGTGCCAGCAGTCGGGACCAAATAGACGAGCAGTACTTC. Translated: CASSRDQIDEQYF.

This rearrangement joins TRBV18 to TRBJ1-6; 7 positions agree with TRBD1. The CDR3 length is 13 residues. The germline CDR1 and CDR2 sequences are KGHSH and LQKENI. After removal of 1 base from V and 14 bases from J, the junction contained 5 bases not matched to a gene. CDR3 amino acids: CASSPLGGTSLHF. The CDR3 nucleotides are TGTGCCAGCTCACCACTAGGGGGCACGTCCCTCCACTTT.

V gene TRBV2 combines with J gene TRBJ2-7; perhaps TRBD2 as D (6 bases). V shed 3 bases and J shed 3 bases, with 6 bases lying between them. CDR3 size: 12 residues. Germline CDR1 and CDR2: SNHLY and FYNNEI. In nucleotides, the CDR3 is TGTGCCAGCAGTGAGCGGGGCTACGAGCAGTACTTC. Amino acid sequence: CASSERGYEQYF.

J is TRBJ2-5 and V is TRBV5-1; 12 nucleotides agree with TRBD2. The germline CDR1 and CDR2 sequences are SGHRS and YFSETQ. The CDR3 loop spans 18 amino acids. Losses at the gene ends were 0 bases for V and 6 bases for J; bases not matched to a gene: 12. CDR3 residues: CASSLEFSPTSGRKTQYF. The CDR3 nucleotides read TGCGCCAGCAGCTTGGAGTTCTCCCCGACTAGCGGGAGAAAGACCCAGTACTTC. Variable domain in full (rest from reference TRBV5-1 and TRBJ2-5): KAGVTQTPRYLIKTRGQQVTLSCSPISGHRSVSWYQQTPGQGLQFLFEYFSETQRNKGNFPGRFSGRQFSNSRSEMNVSTLELGDSALYLCASSLEFSPTSGRKTQYFGPGTRLLVL.

The rearrangement uses TRBV4-2 and TRBJ2-2, with TRBD2 matching 11 bases. After removal of 0 bases from V and 7 bases from J, the junction contained 7 bases not matched to a gene. This CDR3 is 17 amino acids long. Germline values: CDR1 LGHNA, CDR2 YNFKEQ. CDR3 region: CASSQDKLAGVYGELFF. The CDR3 DNA reads TGTGCCAGCAGCCAAGATAAACTAGCGGGGGTTTACGGGGAGCTGTTTTTT.

The chain couples TRBV2 to TRBJ1-2; D is possibly TRBD1 (5 bases). Per germline, CDR1 SNHLY and CDR2 FYNNEI. Trimming removed 4 bases at V and 5 bases at J, with 14 bases between. The CDR3 is made up of 14 amino acids. The CDR3 sequence: CASSVRSTAYGYTF. DNA for the CDR3: TGTGCCAGCAGTGTTCGTTCGACAGCTTATGGCTACACCTTC.